Each of the 4 T cell receptor beta chains below was sequenced from the same sample in a study of CD8+ T cells in alopecia areata. RNA extraction and reverse transcription yielded cDNA as sequencing template. Produced via immunoSEQ multiplex PCR; TCRdb's table is partial and in-frame only. Of 180,000 or so clones detected, 58% appear once; the ten largest clones hold approximately 5.1%. The treatment denotes: oral pan-JAK inhibitor, 5-10 mg twice daily. Material: CD4+ T cells sorted from blood, obtained at week 24, from a patient treated with tofacitinib. The source is a human donor with alopecia areata.

The CDR3 coding sequence is TGTGCCAGCTCAACTGGGGGGCAACAGGCTTTCTTT. This encodes CASSTGGQQAFF. The chain combines TRBV27 with TRBJ1-1; tentative D call: TRBD1 (6 bases). CDR3 length equals 12 residues. From germline, CDR1 is MNHEY and CDR2 SMNVEV (reference sequence). Trimming removed 8 bases at V and 11 bases at J, with 18 bases between.

CDR3 sequence (DNA): TGCGCCAGCAGGCTCCATTCGGCTAGCGGGGCTGATGAGCAGTTCTTC. Translating it yields CASRLHSASGADEQFF. The J gene is TRBJ2-1, the V gene TRBV5-1; 9 bases are a match to TRBD2. The CDR3 is 16 amino acids. V shed 5 bases and J 8 bases; nucleotides not matched to a gene: 14. The germline gives CDR1 SGHRS, CDR2 YFSETQ.

The chain carries TRBV28 and TRBJ2-7; TRBD1 matches at 9 bases. The V gene end was trimmed by 6 bases and the J gene end by 1 base; junction bases not matched to a gene: 7. Germline values: CDR1 MDHEN, CDR2 SYDVKM. This CDR3 is built from 15 residues. CDR3 region: CASRPPGTGSYEQYF. The CDR3 region has the DNA TGTGCCAGCAGACCTCCGGGGACAGGGTCCTACGAGCAGTACTTC.

The chain couples TRBV10-3 to TRBJ2-3; 10 bases are shared with TRBD1. V lost 6 bases and J lost 2; bases outside the gene matches: 5. The germline gives CDR1 ENHRY, CDR2 SYGVKD. The CDR3 contains 15 residues. In DNA form, the CDR3 reads TGTGCCATCAGCAAGGGACAGGGGACCACAGATACGCAGTATTTT. Translated: CAISKGQGTTDTQYF.